This record concerns one T cell receptor beta chain sequence. Its target is unknown. Germline lookup yields CDR1 SGHRS and CDR2 YFSETQ. V lost 4 bases, J lost 1 base, and 3 bases stayed unmatched. This CDR3 comprises 14 residues. These data belong to a study of T cell responses to AZD1222 COVID-19 vaccine. About the study: Whether given at about 4 or about 12 weeks, second doses were pooled.

Notes on the study in general: Increases in Spike-specific TCR breadth and depth were seen after two AZD1222 doses. Donors were chiefly white British, with a greater number of females, and clonal diversity was perhaps underestimated. Among spike-specific TCRs, nearly half reportedly target unmutated variant regions.

The method was immunoSEQ multiplex PCR; TCRdb's version includes in-frame clones alone and lacks a portion of them. Of more than 95,000 clones listed, over 75% are singletons. This receptor was obtained from an adult in good health. This rearrangement joins TRBV5-1 to TRBJ2-7; TRBD1 aligns across 9 bases. This material consisted of peripheral blood, taken on day 0 of AZD1222 vaccination. The DNA of the CDR3 is TGCGCCAGCAGCGGAGGACAGGGGTCCTACGAGCAGTACTTC. Its translation: CASSGGQGSYEQYF.